A single sample is the source of the 26 T cell receptor beta chains below, sequenced in a study of shared clonotypes between healthy human individuals. The table came from immunoSEQ multiplex PCR; TCRdb's copy has only in-frame clones and leaves some out. The table records about 690,000 clones, around 91% of them present only once. The sequenced sample was memory CD8+ T cells from PBMCs. Indicated subset: CD45RO+ cells pooled with CCR7-negative TemRA cells. Receptors were obtained from a man aged 18 to 30 in good health. Some clones in this sample may be carry-over from other donors' samples.

The rearrangement links TRBV7-9 to TRBJ1-2; perhaps TRBD1 as D (5 bases). Germline assignment: CDR1 SEHNR and CDR2 FQNEAQ (reference sequence). Trimming cost V 5 bases and J 4 bases, with 14 bases left between them. There are 14 residues in the CDR3. CDR3 DNA sequence: TGTGCCAGCAGCAGCGCGGGGCCGAGCTATGGCTACACCTTC. This encodes CASSSAGPSYGYTF.

The chain joins TRBV27 to TRBJ2-7; tentatively, D is TRBD2 (6 bases). V was clipped by 6 bases and J by 3 bases, with 18 bases between them. The CDR3 consists of 15 residues. Germline lookup yields CDR1 MNHEY and CDR2 SMNVEV (reference sequence). CDR3 DNA sequence: TGTGCCAGCAGAGAGGTAGCGGAGCAACTCTACGAGCAGTACTTC. Protein sequence: CASREVAEQLYEQYF.

The V call is TRBV7-9, the J call TRBJ2-3; a weak D match, TRBD2 (6 bases). Trimming shortened V by 3 bases and J by 0 bases, and 13 bases separated the two germline ends. CDR1 is SEHNR and CDR2 is FQNEAQ in the germline V gene (reference sequence). This CDR3 is built from 16 residues. CDR3 nucleotide sequence: TGTGCCAGCAGCTTTCGTCTAGCGTCGAGCACAGATACGCAGTATTTT. This codes for CASSFRLASSTDTQYF.

The sample holds a few counts of this clone. The J gene is TRBJ2-1, the V gene TRBV7-9; 11 positions agree with TRBD2. V gave up 0 bases and J gave up 9 bases; unmatched junction bases: 1. Germline CDR1 SEHNR, CDR2 FQNEAQ (reference sequence). The CDR3 loop spans 14 amino acids. CDR3 in DNA: TGTGCCAGCAGCTTAGCACTAGCGGGAGTTGAGCAGTTCTTC. It is translated as CASSLALAGVEQFF.

This clone was found once. The V call is TRBV10-3, the J call TRBJ2-1; D remains ambiguous. V lost 7 bases, J lost 6 bases, and 16 bases lay in between. The CDR3 is 14 amino acids. Germline CDR1 is ENHRY and CDR2 is SYGVKD. The CDR3 DNA reads as TGTGCCATCAAGGTGACCCTAGAAGGCAATGAGCAGTTCTTC. Protein product: CAIKVTLEGNEQFF.

The V and J genes are TRBV5-8 and TRBJ1-2; D not resolved. The CDR3 is 14 residues long. V was cut by 5 bases and J by 8 bases, with 19 bases left in between. Germline CDR1 SGHTS, CDR2 YDEGEE. The DNA of the CDR3 is TGTGCCAGCAGTACCAAGTTCGACGTTAAGGGCTACACCTTC. This encodes CASSTKFDVKGYTF.

The chain uses TRBV18 and TRBJ2-5; either TRBD1 or TRBD2 may supply D (5 bases each). Germline CDR1 KGHSH, CDR2 LQKENI. The CDR3 sequence is 14 residues long. Trimming left V 2 bases short and J 2 bases short, with 9 bases between. The CDR3 bases are TGTGCCAGCTCACCAGTCGGGGCTCAAGAGACCCAGTACTTC. It is translated as CASSPVGAQETQYF.

This chain joins TRBV14 and TRBJ2-7; D possibly corresponds to TRBD1 (7 bases). The CDR3 sequence is 16 residues long. V was shortened by 2 bases and J by 3 bases, with 17 bases between the two germline ends. Germline CDR1 is SGHDN and CDR2 is FVKESK. The CDR3 DNA reads TGTGCCAGCAGCCAAAAGGGGGCGGGATCCCGCTACGAGCAGTACTTC. It yields the protein CASSQKGAGSRYEQYF.

This chain uses TRBV7-9 with TRBJ1-2, with no clear D. This CDR3 contains 14 residues. Trimming took off 5 bases at V and 3 bases at J, with 13 bases between the two ends. Looked up from germline, CDR1 is SEHNR and CDR2 is FQNEAQ (reference sequence). This chain's CDR3 is CASSPLTPDYGYTF. The DNA of the CDR3 is TGTGCCAGCAGCCCGCTAACCCCTGACTATGGCTACACCTTC.

In this sample, this clone turned up once. The genes are TRBV19 and TRBJ2-1; 11 bases are shared with TRBD2. J gave up 9 bases and V 3 bases, and 10 bases lay outside the gene matches. This CDR3 has 16 amino acids. The germline CDR1 and CDR2 sequences are LNHDA and SQIVND (reference sequence). The CDR3 loop reads CASSMGKPGLAVEQFF. The DNA of the CDR3 is TGTGCCAGTAGTATGGGCAAACCGGGACTAGCGGTTGAGCAGTTCTTC.

This clone was recorded only once. The V call is TRBV7-9, the J call TRBJ2-3, with D maybe TRBD2 (6 bases). The CDR3 length is 16 residues. Looked up from germline, CDR1 is SEHNR and CDR2 is FQNEAQ (reference sequence). V gave up 4 bases and J gave up 0 bases, with 14 bases separating them. The DNA of the CDR3 is TGTGCCAGCAGCTCGTATACCCGGGAGAGCACAGATACGCAGTATTTT. Encoded protein: CASSSYTRESTDTQYF.

The chain has TRBV20-1 and TRBJ2-7, with D perhaps TRBD1 or TRBD2 (6 bases each). The CDR3 extends over 11 amino acids. The germline CDR1 and CDR2 sequences are DFQATT and SNEGSKA (reference sequence). V lost 5 bases, J lost 4 bases, and 9 bases lay in between. The CDR3 bases are TGCAGTGCTCTAGGGGGGTACGAGCAGTACTTC. Translation gives CSALGGYEQYF.

The chain uses TRBV7-2 and TRBJ2-1; the match to TRBD2 covers 12 bases. V lost 1 base and J lost 10; bases outside the gene matches: 8. The CDR3 has 16 amino acids. Germline CDR1 SGHTA, CDR2 FQGNSA. The DNA for the CDR3 is TGTGCCAGCAGCTTAGTGGCTAGCGGGAGGGTGTACGAGCAGTTCTTC. As protein: CASSLVASGRVYEQFF.

V is TRBV6-1 and J is TRBJ2-7; D is unresolved. Germline V CDR1 and CDR2: MNHNS, SASEGT. The V and J ends lost 2 bases and 1 base respectively, with 9 bases between them. This CDR3 is built from 14 residues. The CDR3 reads CASSEPGRSYEQYF. The CDR3 region has the DNA TGTGCCAGCAGTGAACCAGGACGTTCCTACGAGCAGTACTTC.

The V call is TRBV9, the J call TRBJ2-2, with 14 positions matching TRBD2. CDR1 and CDR2 from the germline V gene are SGDLS and YYNGEE. CDR3 size: 19 residues. The trim removed 0 bases at V and 6 bases at J, leaving 10 bases unmatched. This CDR3 is CASSVGRGLAGVSAGELFF. CDR3 nucleotide sequence: TGTGCCAGCAGCGTAGGTCGGGGACTAGCGGGAGTATCCGCCGGGGAGCTGTTTTTT.

This rearrangement joins TRBV4-3 to TRBJ2-1; 11 bases line up with TRBD2. CDR3 length: 16 amino acids. In germline, CDR1 is LGHNA, CDR2 YSLEER. Losses at the gene ends were 2 bases for V and 8 bases for J; bases not matched to a gene: 8. Here the CDR3 reads CASSQLTSGNSDEQFF. CDR3 in DNA: TGCGCCAGCAGCCAATTGACTAGCGGGAACAGTGATGAGCAGTTCTTC.

The DNA for the CDR3 is TGCGCCAGCAGCCTGCGTATCACTGACAGGGGGGCGGATACGCAGTATTTT. Translating gives CASSLRITDRGADTQYF. This sequence joins TRBV5-1 and TRBJ2-3, with 9 bases lining up with TRBD1. V trimming: 4 bases; J trimming: 6 bases; junction bases outside the gene matches: 15. In germline, CDR1 is SGHRS, CDR2 YFSETQ. The CDR3 totals 17 residues.

V usage is TRBV9 and J usage is TRBJ2-1, with D perhaps TRBD1 (5 bases). Trimming removed 3 bases from V and 5 bases from J, with 18 bases in between. The CDR3 covers 16 residues. Germline loops: CDR1 SGDLS, CDR2 YYNGEE. The CDR3 nucleotides are TGTGCCAGCAGCGGAGCCTTGGAGACAGCTGACAATGAGCAGTTCTTC. Protein sequence: CASSGALETADNEQFF.

The CDR3 DNA sequence: TGCGCCAGCAGCCACCGGGGGGGGGCTTCCAATCAGCCCCAGCATTTT. As protein: CASSHRGGASNQPQHF. The chain uses TRBV4-1 and TRBJ1-5, with D maybe TRBD1 (6 bases). The germline CDR1 and CDR2 sequences are MGHRA and YSYEKL. The CDR3 is 16 amino acids. Trimming cost V 3 bases and J 3 bases, with 15 bases left between them.

This sequence joins TRBV7-9 and TRBJ2-1; no reliable D call. This CDR3 contains 17 residues. Trimming removed 1 base at V and 0 bases at J, with 13 bases between. CDR1 is SEHNR, CDR2 FQNEAQ, per germline (reference sequence). CDR3 nucleotides: TGTGCCAGCAGCTTAGGGACCGGGCAGTCCTCCTACAATGAGCAGTTCTTC. Translating gives CASSLGTGQSSYNEQFF.

The rearrangement links TRBV27 to TRBJ2-2; 8 nucleotides match TRBD2. The junction had 23 bases not matched to a gene; V was cut back by 7 bases and J by 7 bases. The CDR3 covers 19 residues. CDR1 is MNHEY, CDR2 SMNVEV, per germline (reference sequence). CDR3 sequence (DNA): TGTGCCAGCACCCGACATCAAATGGTGCTCGCGGGAGGTGTCGGGGAGCTGTTTTTT. This codes for CASTRHQMVLAGGVGELFF.

V and J are TRBV27 and TRBJ2-3; D gene uncertain. Germline CDR1 reads MNHEY; CDR2 reads SMNVEV (reference sequence). The V and J ends lost 0 bases and 2 bases respectively, with 18 bases between them. This CDR3 has 18 residues. As DNA, the CDR3 is TGTGCCAGCAGTTTATCCCCCCTAGGCCGGCCTCCCACAGATACGCAGTATTTT. Amino acids: CASSLSPLGRPPTDTQYF.

The chain has TRBV28 and TRBJ1-3; D is ambiguous. The CDR3 extends over 15 amino acids. CDR1 is MDHEN, CDR2 SYDVKM, per germline. The V and J ends lost 2 bases and 3 bases respectively, with 11 bases between them. The CDR3 here is CASSLSWNNGNTIYF. The CDR3 region has the DNA TGTGCCAGCAGTTTAAGCTGGAATAATGGAAACACCATATATTTT.

V gene TRBV6-6 combines with J gene TRBJ1-2; no clear D. The germline gives CDR1 MNHNY, CDR2 SVGAGI (reference sequence). Trimming took off 6 bases at V and 1 base at J, with 12 bases between the two ends. This CDR3 has 14 amino acids. CDR3 sequence: CASRTGFINYGYTF. The CDR3 region has the DNA TGTGCCAGCAGAACCGGATTTATTAACTATGGCTACACCTTC.

J is TRBJ1-4 and V is TRBV7-8, with TRBD1 as a possible D gene (6 bases). This CDR3 contains 14 residues. V was clipped by 2 bases and J by 8 bases, with 12 bases between them. Germline assignment: CDR1 SGHVS and CDR2 FQNEAQ. CDR3 DNA: TGTGCCAGCAGCTTAAGGCAGGGGATGGAAAAACTGTTTTTT. It translates to CASSLRQGMEKLFF.

CDR3 residues: CASSHGQGGVYEQYF. CDR3 coding DNA: TGTGCCAGCAGCCATGGACAGGGAGGGGTGTACGAGCAGTACTTC. V and J are TRBV4-2 and TRBJ2-7; D possibly corresponds to TRBD1 (8 bases). This CDR3 has 15 residues. The V end was cut by 3 bases, the J end by 4 bases, with 16 bases between. Germline values: CDR1 LGHNA, CDR2 YNFKEQ.